Listed below are T cell receptor beta chains from one sample, sequenced in a study of pediatric ulcerative colitis. This table comes from immunoSEQ multiplex PCR, and its TCRdb copy is limited to in-frame clones, with some not included. Of tens of thousands of clones listed, 87% are singletons. Specimen: blood. These TCRs come from a boy aged 5-17 years who was a control in a study of pediatric ulcerative colitis. Each CDR3 is given with its conserved first and last residue. Fields, in order: D gene, V gene, J gene, clone size, CDR3 DNA, CDR3 protein. D genes are given only for firm matches. The listing skips clone size in some rows; elsewhere it reads once, few, many or a size class.

d_gene: TRBD2
v_gene: TRBV11-2
j_gene: TRBJ2-7
abundance: NA
CDR3nt: TGTGCCAGCAGGACTACTAGCGGGAGAGGGGCGAGGGAGCAGTACTTC
CDR3aa: CASRTTSGRGAREQYF

d_gene: NA
v_gene: TRBV5-1
j_gene: TRBJ1-1
abundance: NA
CDR3nt: TGCGCCAGCAGCTTGAACGGGGGTCGGTGGGATGACACTGAAGCTTTCTTT
CDR3aa: CASSLNGGRWDDTEAFF

d_gene: NA
v_gene: TRBV7-3
j_gene: TRBJ1-2
abundance: NA
CDR3nt: TGTGCCAGCAGCTTACGGCAAGACTATGGCTACACCTTC
CDR3aa: CASSLRQDYGYTF

d_gene: TRBD2
v_gene: TRBV4-1
j_gene: TRBJ2-7
abundance: once
CDR3nt: TGCGCCAGCAGCCCCGGGACACTTAGCGGGAGACACCTACGATACGAGCAGTACTTC
CDR3aa: CASSPGTLSGRHLRYEQYF

d_gene: TRBD1
v_gene: TRBV4-1
j_gene: TRBJ2-1
abundance: NA
CDR3nt: TGCGCCAGCAGCCAAGCAGGGGGCGAAGTGAATGAGCAGTTCTTC
CDR3aa: CASSQAGGEVNEQFF

d_gene: TRBD1
v_gene: TRBV5-1
j_gene: TRBJ1-1
abundance: once
CDR3nt: TGCGCCAGCAGCCGAACAGGGGGGAGCACTGAAGCTTTCTTT
CDR3aa: CASSRTGGSTEAFF

d_gene: TRBD2
v_gene: TRBV18
j_gene: TRBJ2-3
abundance: NA
CDR3nt: TGTGCCAGCTCACCAGGGCTAGCGGGTACAGATACGCAGTATTTT
CDR3aa: CASSPGLAGTDTQYF

d_gene: NA
v_gene: TRBV9
j_gene: TRBJ1-2
abundance: NA
CDR3nt: TGTGCCAGCAGCTCCCCCCCCCGGGGTCGGGGTCTGGCTAGCTACACCTTC
CDR3aa: CASSSPPRGRGLASYTF

d_gene: NA
v_gene: TRBV27
j_gene: TRBJ2-7
abundance: NA
CDR3nt: TGTGCCAGCGGCGTGGGCGGAGCTACCTACGAGCAGTACTTC
CDR3aa: CASGVGGATYEQYF

d_gene: NA
v_gene: TRBV29-1
j_gene: TRBJ2-1
abundance: NA
CDR3nt: TGCAGCGTTGAAGATCCCTTGCGACCAGAGCAGTTCTTC
CDR3aa: CSVEDPLRPEQFF

d_gene: NA
v_gene: TRBV7-2
j_gene: TRBJ2-7
abundance: once
CDR3nt: TGTGCCAGCAGCCCCCTAGGTTTTTCCTACGAGCAGTACTTC
CDR3aa: CASSPLGFSYEQYF

d_gene: NA
v_gene: TRBV5-1
j_gene: TRBJ2-5
abundance: NA
CDR3nt: TGCGCCAGCAGCTTCACCGGGAAGCAAGAGACCCAGTACTTC
CDR3aa: CASSFTGKQETQYF

d_gene: NA
v_gene: TRBV28
j_gene: TRBJ2-7
abundance: NA
CDR3nt: TGTGCCAGCAGGAGGGGGGTGACCTTCGAGCAGTACTTC
CDR3aa: CASRRGVTFEQYF

d_gene: NA
v_gene: TRBV29-1
j_gene: TRBJ1-2
abundance: NA
CDR3nt: TGCAGCGTTGTGGGGAGCCCTAACTATGGCTACACCTTC
CDR3aa: CSVVGSPNYGYTF

d_gene: NA
v_gene: TRBV5-1
j_gene: TRBJ1-3
abundance: NA
CDR3nt: TGCGCCAGCAGCTTGGAGGCAGGAAGGGCCTCTGGAAACACCATATATTTT
CDR3aa: CASSLEAGRASGNTIYF

d_gene: NA
v_gene: TRBV7-9
j_gene: TRBJ2-5
abundance: NA
CDR3nt: TGTGCCAGCAGCTTAGTTGTTGTAGTGAACCGTAAAGAGACCCAGTACTTC
CDR3aa: CASSLVVVVNRKETQYF

d_gene: NA
v_gene: TRBV2
j_gene: TRBJ2-7
abundance: NA
CDR3nt: TGTGCCAGCAGTGATGAAGCGACCTACGAGCAGTACTTC
CDR3aa: CASSDEATYEQYF

d_gene: NA
v_gene: TRBV21-1
j_gene: TRBJ2-3
abundance: NA
CDR3nt: TGTGCCAGCAGCAAAACGGGTTTGAGCACAGATACGCAGTATTTT
CDR3aa: CASSKTGLSTDTQYF

d_gene: TRBD1
v_gene: TRBV5-1
j_gene: TRBJ1-1
abundance: NA
CDR3nt: TGCGCCAGCAGCTTATCGGGACAGGGAAACACTGAAGCTTTCTTT
CDR3aa: CASSLSGQGNTEAFF

d_gene: NA
v_gene: TRBV6-1
j_gene: TRBJ1-5
abundance: NA
CDR3nt: TGTGCCAGCAGTGAACCGAGGAGCCCTTTCCAAAATCAGCCCCAGCATTTT
CDR3aa: CASSEPRSPFQNQPQHF

d_gene: TRBD2
v_gene: TRBV29-1
j_gene: TRBJ2-5
abundance: NA
CDR3nt: TGCAGCGTTGAGAGGGAGGGCTCGACAGAGACCCAGTACTTC
CDR3aa: CSVEREGSTETQYF

d_gene: NA
v_gene: TRBV19
j_gene: TRBJ1-1
abundance: once
CDR3nt: TGTGCCAGTAGTATTGGCACCTCGGGCACTGAAGCTTTCTTT
CDR3aa: CASSIGTSGTEAFF

d_gene: NA
v_gene: TRBV6-1
j_gene: TRBJ2-1
abundance: NA
CDR3nt: TGTGCCAGCAGGGACAGAAGCCTCTCCTACAATGAGCAGTTCTTC
CDR3aa: CASRDRSLSYNEQFF

d_gene: NA
v_gene: TRBV6-5
j_gene: TRBJ2-1
abundance: NA
CDR3nt: TGTGCCAGCAGACCGCCGGGCGACAATGAGCAGTTCTTC
CDR3aa: CASRPPGDNEQFF

d_gene: TRBD1
v_gene: TRBV11-2
j_gene: TRBJ2-2
abundance: NA
CDR3nt: TGTGCCAGCAGCTTCTCAACAGGGGACGGGGAGCTGTTTTTT
CDR3aa: CASSFSTGDGELFF

d_gene: NA
v_gene: TRBV12-5
j_gene: TRBJ2-3
abundance: NA
CDR3nt: TGTGCTAGTGGTTTGGGTCTGGCCCTCGCAGATACGCAGTATTTT
CDR3aa: CASGLGLALADTQYF

d_gene: TRBD1
v_gene: TRBV10-3
j_gene: TRBJ2-7
abundance: NA
CDR3nt: TGTGCCATCAGCCGGGACAGGGATGGGTACGAGCAGTACTTC
CDR3aa: CAISRDRDGYEQYF

d_gene: TRBD2
v_gene: TRBV13
j_gene: TRBJ2-2
abundance: NA
CDR3nt: TGTGCCAGCAGCTTGAGCGCGGGAGGAGGGACCGGGGAGCTGTTTTTT
CDR3aa: CASSLSAGGGTGELFF

d_gene: NA
v_gene: TRBV5-1
j_gene: TRBJ2-3
abundance: NA
CDR3nt: TGCGCCAGCAGCTTGGGGTCAGGGGTCGGTACGCAGTATTTT
CDR3aa: CASSLGSGVGTQYF

d_gene: NA
v_gene: TRBV10-3
j_gene: TRBJ1-2
abundance: NA
CDR3nt: TGTGCCATCAGTGGTGGCCTCAGGATTAACTATGGCTACACCTTC
CDR3aa: CAISGGLRINYGYTF

d_gene: TRBD1
v_gene: TRBV6-1
j_gene: TRBJ2-1
abundance: NA
CDR3nt: TGTGCCAGCAGTGTCGAGACAGGGGGGTCCTACAATGAGCAGTTCTTC
CDR3aa: CASSVETGGSYNEQFF

d_gene: TRBD1
v_gene: TRBV5-1
j_gene: TRBJ1-1
abundance: once
CDR3nt: TGCGCCAGCAGTCGGGACAGGGGGGAAGCTTTCTTT
CDR3aa: CASSRDRGEAFF

d_gene: NA
v_gene: TRBV15
j_gene: TRBJ2-7
abundance: NA
CDR3nt: TGTGCCACCAGCAGAGAGGGGGACACCTACGAGCAGTACTTC
CDR3aa: CATSREGDTYEQYF

d_gene: NA
v_gene: TRBV9
j_gene: TRBJ2-3
abundance: NA
CDR3nt: TGTGCCAGCAGCGTTGGGACCAGACTTTTCACAGATACGCAGTATTTT
CDR3aa: CASSVGTRLFTDTQYF

d_gene: TRBD2
v_gene: TRBV2
j_gene: TRBJ2-5
abundance: NA
CDR3nt: TGTGCCAGCAGTGTGGTGGGCGGGGGGTACCAAGAGACCCAGTACTTC
CDR3aa: CASSVVGGGYQETQYF

d_gene: TRBD1
v_gene: TRBV6-1
j_gene: TRBJ2-7
abundance: NA
CDR3nt: TGTGCCAGCAGTGAAGGGACAGGGGGCCTCTACGAGCAGTACTTC
CDR3aa: CASSEGTGGLYEQYF

d_gene: TRBD2
v_gene: TRBV5-3
j_gene: TRBJ2-3
abundance: few
CDR3nt: TGTGCCAGAAGCCCGGGGACTAGCGGGACATTGGATACGCAGTATTTT
CDR3aa: CARSPGTSGTLDTQYF

d_gene: NA
v_gene: TRBV7-9
j_gene: TRBJ1-3
abundance: NA
CDR3nt: TGTGCCAGCAGCTACGGGGAAAGCTCTGGAAACACCATATATTTT
CDR3aa: CASSYGESSGNTIYF

d_gene: NA
v_gene: TRBV15
j_gene: TRBJ1-5
abundance: once
CDR3nt: TGTGCCACCAGCAGAGATCCAGTCTATAGCAATCAGCCCCAGCATTTT
CDR3aa: CATSRDPVYSNQPQHF

d_gene: NA
v_gene: TRBV25-1
j_gene: TRBJ2-5
abundance: NA
CDR3nt: TGTGCCAGCAGTGAATCCGGGGGGCTGAGAGAAGAGACCCAGTACTTC
CDR3aa: CASSESGGLREETQYF

d_gene: TRBD1
v_gene: TRBV4-1
j_gene: TRBJ2-7
abundance: NA
CDR3nt: TGCGCCAGCAGCCAAGATCTGAAGGGGGCTTCCTACGAGCAGTACTTC
CDR3aa: CASSQDLKGASYEQYF

d_gene: NA
v_gene: TRBV27
j_gene: TRBJ2-3
abundance: NA
CDR3nt: TGTGCCAGCAGTTTGGGAGATACGCAGTATTTT
CDR3aa: CASSLGDTQYF